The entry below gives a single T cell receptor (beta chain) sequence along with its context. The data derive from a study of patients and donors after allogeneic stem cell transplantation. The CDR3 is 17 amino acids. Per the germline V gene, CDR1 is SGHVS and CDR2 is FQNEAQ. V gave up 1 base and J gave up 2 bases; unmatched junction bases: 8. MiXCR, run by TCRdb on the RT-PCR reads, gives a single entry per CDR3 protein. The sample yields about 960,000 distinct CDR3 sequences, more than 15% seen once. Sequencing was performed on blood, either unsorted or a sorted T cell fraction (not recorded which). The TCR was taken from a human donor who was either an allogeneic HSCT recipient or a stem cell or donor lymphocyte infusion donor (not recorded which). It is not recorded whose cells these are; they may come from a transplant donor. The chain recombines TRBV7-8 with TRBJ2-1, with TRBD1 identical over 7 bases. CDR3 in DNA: TGTGCCAGCAGCTTAGGGTGGATTGGGACAGCCTACAATGAGCAGTTCTTC. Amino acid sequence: CASSLGWIGTAYNEQFF.